One sample yielded the 5 T cell receptor beta chains listed below, sequenced in a study of blood T cell repertoires in COVID-19. The data were produced by immunoSEQ multiplex PCR, yet TCRdb's version contains in-frame clones alone and is incomplete. Of 180,000 or so clones listed, about 78% are singletons. Source material: peripheral blood. The receptors were sampled from a woman between 45 and 65 years old with active or convalescent COVID-19.

The rearrangement uses TRBV6-6 and TRBJ2-1; TRBD2 matches 9 bases. V was pared by 5 bases and J by 7 bases, with 9 bases of the junction left unmatched. The CDR3 has 15 residues. Germline V gene lookup returns CDR1 MNHNY and CDR2 SVGAGI (reference sequence). In nucleotides, the CDR3 is TGTGCCAGCAGTCCACGCGGGGGGGCCCGAAATGAGCAGTTCTTC. This sequence encodes CASSPRGGARNEQFF.

With respect to this clone: Mismatch with germline at one junction end may stem from a read error. The V gene is TRBV24-1, the J gene TRBJ2-2; tentatively, D is TRBD1 (6 bases). Germline values: CDR1 KGHDR, CDR2 SFDVKD. The length of the CDR3 is 13 residues. DNA for the CDR3: TGTGCCAACTCACAGGGCAACGTCCGGGGAGCTGTTTTT. Its protein is CANSQGNVRGAVF.

V and J are TRBV6-6 and TRBJ2-7; TRBD1 aligns across 10 bases. The V segment lost 3 bases and the J segment 2 bases; nucleotides outside the gene matches: 4. This CDR3 is built from 15 residues. Germline CDR1 reads MNHNY; CDR2 reads SVGAGI (reference sequence). The DNA of the CDR3 is TGTGCCAGCAGTTATGGGACAGGGGACACCTACGAGCAGTACTTC. Translated: CASSYGTGDTYEQYF.

V and J are TRBV7-8 and TRBJ1-2; D not certain. CDR3 size: 13 residues. Germline V gene sequence: CDR1 SGHVS, CDR2 FQNEAQ. Between the trimmed V and J ends, which lost 1 base and 4 bases, there was a span of 7 bases. The CDR3 nucleotides are TGTGCCAGCAGCTTAGTCCTTTCCTATGGCTACACCTTC. This gives the protein CASSLVLSYGYTF.

The DNA for the CDR3 is TGTGCCAGCTCACAACAGGGCTATGAGCAGTTCTTC. Its translation is CASSQQGYEQFF. V usage is TRBV18 and J usage is TRBJ2-1, with D tentatively TRBD1 (6 bases). Germline V CDR1 and CDR2: KGHSH, LQKENI. The CDR3 runs 12 residues. Trimming removed 4 bases from V and 8 bases from J, with 9 bases in between.